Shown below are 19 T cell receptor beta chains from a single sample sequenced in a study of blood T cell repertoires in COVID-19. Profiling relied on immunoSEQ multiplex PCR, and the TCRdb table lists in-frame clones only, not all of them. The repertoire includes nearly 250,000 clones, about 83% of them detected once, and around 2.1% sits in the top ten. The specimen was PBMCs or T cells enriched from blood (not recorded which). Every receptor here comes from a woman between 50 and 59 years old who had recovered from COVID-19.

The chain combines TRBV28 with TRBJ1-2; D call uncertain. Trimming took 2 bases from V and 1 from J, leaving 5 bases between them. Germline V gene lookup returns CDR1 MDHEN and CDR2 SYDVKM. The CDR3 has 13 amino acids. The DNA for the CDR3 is TGTGCCAGCAGTTTAAATAGTAACTATGGCTACACCTTC. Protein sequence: CASSLNSNYGYTF.

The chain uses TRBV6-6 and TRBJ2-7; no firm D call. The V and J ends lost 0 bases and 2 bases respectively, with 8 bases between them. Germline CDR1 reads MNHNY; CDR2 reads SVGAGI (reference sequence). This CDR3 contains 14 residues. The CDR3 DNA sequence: TGTGCCAGCAGTTACTCGACGGGTCCCTACGAGCAGTACTTC. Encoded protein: CASSYSTGPYEQYF.

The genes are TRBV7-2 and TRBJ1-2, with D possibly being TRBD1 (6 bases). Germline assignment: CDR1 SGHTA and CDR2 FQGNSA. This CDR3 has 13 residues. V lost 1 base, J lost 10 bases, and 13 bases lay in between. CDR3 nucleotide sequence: TGTGCCAGCAGCTTAGGGGGGGGCGAAGACTACACCTTC. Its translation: CASSLGGGEDYTF. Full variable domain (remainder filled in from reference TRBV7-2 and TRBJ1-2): GAGVSQSPSNKVTEKGKDVELRCDPISGHTALYWYRQSLGQGLEFLIYFQGNSAPDKSGLPSDRFSAERTGGSVSTLTIQRTQQEDSAVYLCASSLGGGEDYTFGSGTRLTVV.

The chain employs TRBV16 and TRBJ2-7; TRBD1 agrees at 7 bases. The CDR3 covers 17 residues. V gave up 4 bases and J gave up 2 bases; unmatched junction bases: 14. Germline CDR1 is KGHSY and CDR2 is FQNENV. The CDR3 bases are TGTGCCAGCAGCCCTAAGGGGGCAACGATCCTCGCCTACGAGCAGTACTTC. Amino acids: CASSPKGATILAYEQYF.

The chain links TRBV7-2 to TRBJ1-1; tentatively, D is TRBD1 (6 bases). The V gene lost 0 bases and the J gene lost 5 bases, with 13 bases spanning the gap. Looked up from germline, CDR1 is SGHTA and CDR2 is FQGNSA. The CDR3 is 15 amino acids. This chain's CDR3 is CASSLAIGGSTEAFF. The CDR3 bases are TGTGCCAGCAGCTTAGCCATAGGGGGTTCGACTGAAGCTTTCTTT.

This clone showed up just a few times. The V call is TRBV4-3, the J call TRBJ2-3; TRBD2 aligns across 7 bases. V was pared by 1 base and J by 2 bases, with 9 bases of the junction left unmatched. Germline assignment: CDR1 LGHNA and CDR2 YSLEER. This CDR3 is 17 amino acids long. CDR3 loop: CASSQGLSGSLTDTQYF. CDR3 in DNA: TGCGCCAGCAGCCAAGGCCTTAGCGGGTCTCTCACAGATACGCAGTATTTT.

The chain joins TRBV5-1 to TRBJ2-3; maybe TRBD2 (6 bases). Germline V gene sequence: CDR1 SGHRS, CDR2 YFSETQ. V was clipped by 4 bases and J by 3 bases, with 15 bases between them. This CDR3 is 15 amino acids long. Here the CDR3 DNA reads TGCGCCAGCAGCCCGTCCGGGACTTCAACAGATACGCAGTATTTT. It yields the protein CASSPSGTSTDTQYF.

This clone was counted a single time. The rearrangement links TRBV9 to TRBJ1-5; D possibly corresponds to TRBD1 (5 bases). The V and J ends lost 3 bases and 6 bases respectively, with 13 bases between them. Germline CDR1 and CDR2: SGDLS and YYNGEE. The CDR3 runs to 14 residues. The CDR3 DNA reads TGTGCCAGCAGCGGAAATCAGGGAGGTCAGCCCCAGCATTTT. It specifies CASSGNQGGQPQHF.

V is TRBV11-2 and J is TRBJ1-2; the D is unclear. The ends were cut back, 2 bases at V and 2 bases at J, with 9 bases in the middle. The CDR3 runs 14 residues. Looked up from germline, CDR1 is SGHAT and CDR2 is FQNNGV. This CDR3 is CASSLTRQNYGYTF. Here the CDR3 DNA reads TGTGCCAGCAGCTTAACGAGGCAGAACTATGGCTACACCTTC.

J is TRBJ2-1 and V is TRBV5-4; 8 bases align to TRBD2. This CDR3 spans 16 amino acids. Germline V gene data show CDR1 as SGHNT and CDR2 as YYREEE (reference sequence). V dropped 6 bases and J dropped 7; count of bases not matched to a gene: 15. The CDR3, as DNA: TGTGCCAGCATCCCTCGTGGCCAGCGGGAGAGGAATGAGCAGTTCTTC. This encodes CASIPRGQRERNEQFF.

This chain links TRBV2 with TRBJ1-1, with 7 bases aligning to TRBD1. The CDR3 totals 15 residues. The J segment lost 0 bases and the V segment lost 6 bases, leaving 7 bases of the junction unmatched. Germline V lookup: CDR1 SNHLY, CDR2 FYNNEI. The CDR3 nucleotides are TGTGCCAGCAGCGTTACAGGGGCCGTGAACACTGAAGCTTTCTTT. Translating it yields CASSVTGAVNTEAFF. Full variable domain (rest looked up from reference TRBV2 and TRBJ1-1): EPEVTQTPSHQVTQMGQEVILRCVPISNHLYFYWYRQILGQKVEFLVSFYNNEISEKSEIFDDQFSVERPDGSNFTLKIRSTKLEDSAMYFCASSVTGAVNTEAFFGQGTRLTVV.

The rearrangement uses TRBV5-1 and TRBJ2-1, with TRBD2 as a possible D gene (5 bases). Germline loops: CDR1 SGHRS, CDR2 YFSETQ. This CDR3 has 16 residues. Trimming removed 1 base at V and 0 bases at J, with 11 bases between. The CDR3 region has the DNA TGCGCCAGCAGCTTGAGATTGGACTTCTCCTACAATGAGCAGTTCTTC. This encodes CASSLRLDFSYNEQFF.

The CDR3 spells CASSRGSSGNTIYF. The CDR3 DNA reads as TGTGCCAGCAGTCGAGGTTCCTCTGGAAACACCATATATTTT. This chain uses TRBV6-5 with TRBJ1-3; D not certain. V was shortened by 5 bases and J by 0 bases, with 8 bases between the two germline ends. CDR3 length: 14 residues. Germline V gene data show CDR1 as MNHEY and CDR2 as SVGAGI.

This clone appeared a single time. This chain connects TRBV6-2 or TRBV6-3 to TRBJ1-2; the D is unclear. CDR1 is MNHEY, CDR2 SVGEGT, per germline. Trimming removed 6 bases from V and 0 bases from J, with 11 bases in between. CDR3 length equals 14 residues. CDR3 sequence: CASSPTQANYGYTF. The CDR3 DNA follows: TGTGCCAGCAGCCCTACTCAAGCTAACTATGGCTACACCTTC.

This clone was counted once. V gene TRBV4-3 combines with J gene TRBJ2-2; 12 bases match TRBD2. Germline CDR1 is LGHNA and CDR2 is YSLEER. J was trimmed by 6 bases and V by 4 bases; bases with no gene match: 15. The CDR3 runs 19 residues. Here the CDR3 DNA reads TGCGCCAGCAGCCGACAACCTAGGACTAGCGGGACCTGGGCCGGGGAGCTGTTTTTT. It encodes CASSRQPRTSGTWAGELFF.

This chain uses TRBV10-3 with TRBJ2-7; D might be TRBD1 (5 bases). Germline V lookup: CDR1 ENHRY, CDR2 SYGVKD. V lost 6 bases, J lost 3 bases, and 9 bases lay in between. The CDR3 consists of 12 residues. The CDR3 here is CAISRDNYEQYF. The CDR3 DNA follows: TGTGCCATCAGCAGGGATAACTACGAGCAGTACTTC.

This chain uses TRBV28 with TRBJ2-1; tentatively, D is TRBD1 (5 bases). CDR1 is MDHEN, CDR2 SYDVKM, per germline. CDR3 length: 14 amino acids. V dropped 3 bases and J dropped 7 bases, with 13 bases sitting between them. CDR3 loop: CASSFQGSLNEQFF. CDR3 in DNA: TGTGCCAGCAGTTTCCAGGGTAGTCTTAATGAGCAGTTCTTC.

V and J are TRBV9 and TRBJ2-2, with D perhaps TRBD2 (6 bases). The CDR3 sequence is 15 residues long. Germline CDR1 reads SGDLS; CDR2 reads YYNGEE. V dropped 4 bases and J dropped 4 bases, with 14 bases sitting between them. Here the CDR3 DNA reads TGTGCCAGCAGCCAGACTAGTTCCGGCACCGGGGAGCTGTTTTTT. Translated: CASSQTSSGTGELFF.

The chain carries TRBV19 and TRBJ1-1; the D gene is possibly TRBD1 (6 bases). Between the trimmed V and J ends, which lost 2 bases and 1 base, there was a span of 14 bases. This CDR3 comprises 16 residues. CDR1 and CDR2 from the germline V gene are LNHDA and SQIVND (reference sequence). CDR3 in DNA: TGTGCCAGTAGTATAAACCCCCGGGACAAGAACACTGAAGCTTTCTTT. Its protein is CASSINPRDKNTEAFF.